This T cell receptor (beta chain) was recovered during a study of regulatory T cells in long-lasting Graves disease. General observations from the study: There was favoring of TRBV28, TRBJ1-2 and TRBJ2-5 in persistent disease.

Documented time point: newly diagnosed GD, antithyroid drugs for less than 3 months. RNA extracted from PBMCs served as the sequencing template. The CDR3 is made up of 14 amino acids. J was trimmed by 0 bases and V by 7 bases; bases with no gene match: 5. The V gene's germline CDR1 is MNHEY and CDR2 SVGEGT. This clonotype was found many times. Its antigen is not known. To make TCR beta libraries, researchers used iRepertoire HTBI primers and Arm-PCR of CDR3 regions. A single record per CDR3 protein comes from TCRdb applying MiXCR to the multiplex PCR reads. The top ten hold under 9% of the sample, which has around 420,000 distinct CDR3 sequences, approximately 16% seen once. This sample was also put to use in a study of T cells in Graves' hyperthyroidism and ophthalmopathy. This second study notes: Disease duration under 2 months; hyperthyroidism patients were aged 18 to 65. On the basis of clinical symptoms, serum thyroxine and TRAb, thyroid ultrasound and orbital computed tomography, diagnoses were made.

The sequencing here drew on peripheral blood mononuclear cells (PBMCs), taken at new diagnosis, from a patient treated with antithyroid drugs. The clonotype was recovered from a woman in her thirties or forties with Graves disease. The gene calls are TRBV6-2 or TRBV6-3 and TRBJ2-7; 8 bases agree with TRBD1. CDR3 residues: CASKRGQGSYEQYF. The DNA for the CDR3 is TGTGCCAGCAAAAGAGGACAGGGCTCCTACGAGCAGTACTTC.